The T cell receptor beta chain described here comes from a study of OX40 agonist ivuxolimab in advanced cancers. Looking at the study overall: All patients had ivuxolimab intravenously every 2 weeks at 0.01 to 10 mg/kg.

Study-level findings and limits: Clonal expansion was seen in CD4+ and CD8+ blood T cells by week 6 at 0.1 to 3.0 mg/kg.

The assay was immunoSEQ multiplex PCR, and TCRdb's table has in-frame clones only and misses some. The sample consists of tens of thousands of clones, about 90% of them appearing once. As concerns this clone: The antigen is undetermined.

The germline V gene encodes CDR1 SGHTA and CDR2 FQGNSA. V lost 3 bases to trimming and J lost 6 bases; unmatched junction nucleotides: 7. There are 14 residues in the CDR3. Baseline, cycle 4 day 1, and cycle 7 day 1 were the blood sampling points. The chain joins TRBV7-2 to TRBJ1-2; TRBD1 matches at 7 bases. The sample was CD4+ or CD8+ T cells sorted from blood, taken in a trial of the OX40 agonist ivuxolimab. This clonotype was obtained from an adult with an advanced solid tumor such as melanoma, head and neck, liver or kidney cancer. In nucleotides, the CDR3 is TGTGCCAGCAGCTTCAGGACAGGAGGGGATGGCTACACCTTC. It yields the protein CASSFRTGGDGYTF.